The 24 T cell receptor beta chains reported below all come from one sample, sequenced in a study of OX40 agonist ivuxolimab in advanced cancers. The assay was immunoSEQ multiplex PCR, and TCRdb's table has in-frame clones only and misses some. The table records about 16,000 clones, 75% to 95% of them present only once. The specimen comprised CD4+ or CD8+ T cells sorted from blood, sampled in a trial of the OX40 agonist ivuxolimab. These receptors all come from an adult with an advanced solid tumor such as melanoma, head and neck, liver or kidney cancer.

The chain couples TRBV19 to TRBJ2-4; D possibly matches TRBD1 or TRBD2 (5 bases each). From germline, CDR1 is LNHDA and CDR2 SQIVND (reference sequence). Trimming removed 5 bases at V and 0 bases at J, with 11 bases between. The CDR3 has 15 amino acids. The CDR3 reads CASSRREIAKNIQYF. The CDR3 DNA sequence: TGTGCCAGTAGTCGCAGGGAGATAGCCAAAAACATTCAGTACTTC.

The V call is TRBV7-9, the J call TRBJ2-1, with TRBD2 matching over 9 bases. This CDR3 region has 14 residues. V lost 7 bases, J lost 5 bases, and 6 bases stayed unmatched. Germline CDR1 reads SEHNR; CDR2 reads FQNEAQ (reference sequence). CDR3 nucleotides: TGTGCCAGCAACCGCGGGAGGGCCGACAATGAGCAGTTCTTC. This translates into CASNRGRADNEQFF.

This rearrangement joins TRBV5-4 to TRBJ2-2; no firm D call. Trimming stripped 3 bases from V and 1 base from J, with 10 bases between. Germline V gives CDR1 SGHNT, CDR2 YYREEE (reference sequence). This CDR3 has 15 amino acids. CDR3 sequence: CASSSMDRNTGELFF. The CDR3, as DNA: TGTGCCAGCAGCTCCATGGACCGGAACACCGGGGAGCTGTTTTTT.

The CDR3 spells CASSETEAKNIQYF. The CDR3 DNA follows: TGTGCCAGCAGCGAGACAGAAGCCAAAAACATTCAGTACTTC. The chain is built from TRBV6-6 and TRBJ2-4; maybe TRBD1 (5 bases). The V gene's germline CDR1 is MNHNY and CDR2 SVGAGI (reference sequence). The CDR3 is 14 amino acids. The ends were cut back, 6 bases at V and 0 bases at J, with 9 bases in the middle.

V gene TRBV25-1 combines with J gene TRBJ2-5, with a possible D match to TRBD2 (6 bases). CDR1 MGHDK and CDR2 SYGVNS come from the germline V gene. CDR3 length equals 15 residues. The V end was cut by 6 bases, the J end by 4 bases, with 18 bases between. DNA of the CDR3: TGTGCCAGCAGAGAGGGTGGGACTGGGGTAGAGACCCAGTACTTC. Translation gives CASREGGTGVETQYF.

The gene calls are TRBV18 and TRBJ2-5; TRBD2 matches 13 bases. The CDR3 is 19 amino acids. Germline assignment: CDR1 KGHSH and CDR2 LQKENI. The V segment lost 6 bases and the J segment 2 bases; nucleotides outside the gene matches: 15. CDR3 region: CASSGTSGKVPGRQETQYF. The DNA for the CDR3 is TGTGCCAGCTCGGGGACTAGCGGGAAGGTCCCAGGTCGTCAAGAGACCCAGTACTTC.

The genes are TRBV7-2 and TRBJ1-2; 7 bases map to TRBD1. This CDR3 is 17 amino acids long. Germline CDR1 reads SGHTA; CDR2 reads FQGNSA. The V gene end was trimmed by 6 bases and the J gene end by 6 bases; junction bases not matched to a gene: 19. CDR3 loop: CASRGDLITGDWDGYTF. The CDR3 DNA sequence: TGTGCCAGCAGGGGAGATTTGATTACAGGGGATTGGGATGGCTACACCTTC.

This clone was seen a few times. The J gene is TRBJ2-1, the V gene TRBV2; perhaps D is TRBD1 or TRBD2 (5 bases each). Germline CDR1 reads SNHLY; CDR2 reads FYNNEI. The CDR3 spans 16 residues. The germline V and J ends were trimmed by 6 bases and 3 bases, with 18 bases remaining between them. The CDR3 region has the DNA TGTGCCAGCAGCGCAGCGAAGCAGGGAGACTACAATGAGCAGTTCTTC. It yields the protein CASSAAKQGDYNEQFF.

This chain uses TRBV11-2 with TRBJ1-1; D possibly corresponds to TRBD1 (5 bases). The germline CDR1 and CDR2 sequences are SGHAT and FQNNGV. The CDR3 sequence is 12 residues long. Trimming removed 5 bases from V and 5 bases from J, with 9 bases in between. Written as DNA, the CDR3 is TGTGCCAGCAGCACGGGGGGGACTGAAGCTTTCTTT. It is translated as CASSTGGTEAFF.

To note about this clone: The junction does not match germline at one end; this may be a read error. The chain has TRBV28 and TRBJ2-5; 7 nucleotides match TRBD2. Germline assignment: CDR1 MDHEN and CDR2 SYDVKM. The CDR3 runs 14 residues. CDR3 loop: CASSFGDGRPSGDF. The DNA of the CDR3 is TGTGCCAGCAGTTTCGGAGACGGGAGGCCGTCTGGGGACTTC.

The rearrangement links TRBV7-9 to TRBJ2-1; no reliable D call. The germline V gene encodes CDR1 SEHNR and CDR2 FQNEAQ (reference sequence). The CDR3 contains 14 residues. V was shortened by 2 bases and J by 5 bases, with 10 bases between the two germline ends. The CDR3 loop is CASSLYTINNEQFF. The DNA for the CDR3 is TGTGCCAGCAGCTTATACACTATCAACAATGAGCAGTTCTTC.

The J gene is TRBJ2-7, the V gene TRBV10-3; D is uncertain. The CDR3 contains 12 residues. Trimming took off 3 bases at V and 2 bases at J, with 5 bases between the two ends. CDR1 is ENHRY, CDR2 SYGVKD, per germline. Here the CDR3 DNA reads TGTGCCATCAGTGAAGGGCCCTACGAGCAGTACTTC. It codes for CAISEGPYEQYF.

Only one count was recorded for this clone. The chain combines TRBV27 with TRBJ2-3; 9 bases match TRBD2. The germline CDR1 and CDR2 sequences are MNHEY and SMNVEV (reference sequence). The length of the CDR3 is 15 residues. With V trimmed by 5 bases and J by 2 bases, 5 bases remained unmatched. In DNA, the CDR3 is TGTGCCAGCAGTCTGACTAGCGGACTCACAGATACGCAGTATTTT. It yields the protein CASSLTSGLTDTQYF.

In DNA, the CDR3 is TGTGCCAGCAGCTTCTCAGGCCTACACTACAATGAGCAGTTCTTC. Amino acids: CASSFSGLHYNEQFF. The chain recombines TRBV7-9 with TRBJ2-1, with D unclear. Germline V CDR1 and CDR2: SEHNR, FQNEAQ (reference sequence). V was trimmed by 3 bases and J by 3 bases, leaving 12 bases between them. This CDR3 spans 15 amino acids.

The chain carries TRBV7-9 and TRBJ2-7; a weak D match, TRBD2 (5 bases). Germline V CDR1 and CDR2: SEHNR, FQNEAQ (reference sequence). CDR3 size: 15 residues. The V end was cut by 4 bases, the J end by 2 bases, with 15 bases between. The CDR3 is CASSYASEGTYEQYF. Written as DNA, the CDR3 is TGTGCCAGCAGCTATGCCAGCGAGGGAACCTACGAGCAGTACTTC.

The chain employs TRBV15 and TRBJ2-7; 8 bases are a match to TRBD1. The V gene's germline CDR1 is LNHNV and CDR2 YYDKDF (reference sequence). The CDR3 length is 11 residues. V was pared by 11 bases and J by 5 bases, with 5 bases of the junction left unmatched. The CDR3 bases are TGTGCCGCCGGACAGGGAAACGAGCAGTACTTC. Amino acids: CAAGQGNEQYF.

The rearrangement links TRBV11-2 to TRBJ2-2; D is uncertain. This CDR3 is built from 14 residues. Germline-derived CDR1 and CDR2 are SGHAT and FQNNGV. Trimming removed 5 bases from V and 4 bases from J, with 11 bases in between. In nucleotides, the CDR3 is TGTGCCAGCAGCCCTGGACCTACCACCGGGGAGCTGTTTTTT. This encodes CASSPGPTTGELFF.

In DNA, the CDR3 is TGTGCCAGCAGCTGGACAGAGGATTACACAGATACGCAGTATTTT. This encodes CASSWTEDYTDTQYF. The V gene is TRBV7-9, the J gene TRBJ2-3; a weak D match, TRBD1 (6 bases). Trimming shortened V by 4 bases and J by 2 bases, and 13 bases separated the two germline ends. CDR3 length: 15 amino acids. Germline CDR1 SEHNR, CDR2 FQNEAQ (reference sequence).

The CDR3 nucleotides read TGTGCCAGCAGTGAAGGGACCTTTAGCAATCAGCCCCAGCATTTT. This sequence encodes CASSEGTFSNQPQHF. The rearrangement joins TRBV25-1 to TRBJ1-5; D may be TRBD1 (5 bases). CDR3 length: 15 residues. CDR1 MGHDK and CDR2 SYGVNS come from the germline V gene. V lost 2 bases and J lost 0, with 8 bases in between. Based on the CDR3 plus reference TRBV25-1 and TRBJ1-5, the full variable domain is EADIYQTPRYLVIGTGKKITLECSQTMGHDKMYWYQQDPGMELHLIHYSYGVNSTEKGDLSSESTVSRIRTEHFPLTLESARPSHTSQYLCASSEGTFSNQPQHFGDGTRLSIL.

The rearrangement links TRBV7-6 to TRBJ2-1; 10 bases agree with TRBD2. Trimming at V came to 1 base and at J to 6 bases, leaving 3 bases not matched to a gene. The CDR3 runs 15 residues. Germline CDR1 and CDR2: SGHVS and FNYEAQ. The CDR3 here is CASSLELAGVNEQFF. The CDR3 coding sequence is TGTGCCAGCAGCTTAGAGCTAGCGGGAGTCAATGAGCAGTTCTTC.

The chain uses TRBV13 and TRBJ2-7; D perhaps matches TRBD2 (6 bases). The CDR3 runs 16 residues. V lost 0 bases, J lost 2 bases, and 14 bases lay in between. Germline CDR1 PRHDT, CDR2 FYEKMQ (reference sequence). The CDR3 nucleotides read TGTGCCAGCAGCTTAGGGTTGTGGGAGGACACCTACGAGCAGTACTTC. Its translation: CASSLGLWEDTYEQYF.

The rearrangement links TRBV5-4 to TRBJ1-4; the D is unclear. Germline assignment: CDR1 SGHNT and CDR2 YYREEE (reference sequence). The V end lost 4 bases, the J end lost 7 bases, and 11 bases lay between the germline ends. The CDR3 is made up of 13 amino acids. The CDR3 DNA reads as TGTGCCAGCAGCCTAAGGACGGTTGAAAAACTGTTTTTT. It codes for CASSLRTVEKLFF.

This clone was observed a handful of times. The chain joins TRBV6-4 to TRBJ1-5; D not resolved. Germline-derived CDR1 and CDR2 are MRHNA and SNTAGT. With 5 bases removed from V and 0 bases from J, the gap between germline ends came to 8 bases. CDR3 length: 14 amino acids. Here the CDR3 reads CASSPEDSNQPQHF. DNA for the CDR3: TGTGCCAGCAGTCCGGAAGATAGCAATCAGCCCCAGCATTTT.

The chain couples TRBV7-9 to TRBJ1-2; 7 positions agree with TRBD1. The V segment lost 5 bases and the J segment 1 base; nucleotides outside the gene matches: 7. The CDR3 is made up of 15 amino acids. Germline loops: CDR1 SEHNR, CDR2 FQNEAQ (reference sequence). CDR3 bases: TGTGCCAGCAGCGCCAACAGGGGCGATAACTATGGCTACACCTTC. This translates into CASSANRGDNYGYTF.